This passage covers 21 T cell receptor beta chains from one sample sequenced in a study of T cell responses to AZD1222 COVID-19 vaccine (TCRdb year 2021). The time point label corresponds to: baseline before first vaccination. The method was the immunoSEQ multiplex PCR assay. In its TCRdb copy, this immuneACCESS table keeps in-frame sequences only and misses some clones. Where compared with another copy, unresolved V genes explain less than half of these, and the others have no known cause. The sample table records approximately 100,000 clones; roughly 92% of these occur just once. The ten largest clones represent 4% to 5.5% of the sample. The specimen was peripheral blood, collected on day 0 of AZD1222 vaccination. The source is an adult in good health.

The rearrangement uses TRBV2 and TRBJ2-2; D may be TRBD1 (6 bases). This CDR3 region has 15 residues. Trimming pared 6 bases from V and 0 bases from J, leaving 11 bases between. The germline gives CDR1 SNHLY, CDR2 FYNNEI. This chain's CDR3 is CASRRTDANTGELFF. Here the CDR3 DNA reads TGTGCCAGCAGGAGGACAGACGCGAACACCGGGGAGCTGTTTTTT.

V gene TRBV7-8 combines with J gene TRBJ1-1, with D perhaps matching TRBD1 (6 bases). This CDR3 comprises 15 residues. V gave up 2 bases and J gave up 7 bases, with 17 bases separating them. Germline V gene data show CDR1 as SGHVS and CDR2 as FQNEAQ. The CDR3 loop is CASSLLAKGGGEAFF. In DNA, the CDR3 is TGTGCCAGCAGCTTACTCGCCAAGGGGGGGGGTGAAGCTTTCTTT.

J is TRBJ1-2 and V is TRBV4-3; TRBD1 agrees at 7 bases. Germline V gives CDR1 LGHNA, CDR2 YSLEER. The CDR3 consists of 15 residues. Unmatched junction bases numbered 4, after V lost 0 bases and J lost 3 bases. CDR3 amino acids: CASSQESRGDYGYTF. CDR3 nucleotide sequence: TGCGCCAGCAGCCAAGAAAGCAGGGGGGACTATGGCTACACCTTC.

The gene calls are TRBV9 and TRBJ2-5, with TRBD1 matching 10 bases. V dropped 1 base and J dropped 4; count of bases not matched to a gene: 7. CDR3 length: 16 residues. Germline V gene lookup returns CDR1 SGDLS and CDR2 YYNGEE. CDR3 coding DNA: TGTGCCAGCAGCGTACCCGGGACAGGGGATTCAGAGACCCAGTACTTC. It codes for CASSVPGTGDSETQYF.

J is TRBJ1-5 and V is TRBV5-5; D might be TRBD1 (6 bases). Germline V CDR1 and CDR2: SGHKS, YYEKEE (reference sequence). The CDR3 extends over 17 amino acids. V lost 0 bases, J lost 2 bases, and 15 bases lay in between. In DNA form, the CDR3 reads TGTGCCAGCAGCTTGGCCTTGGGGGCGCGGGGCAATCAGCCCCAGCATTTT. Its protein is CASSLALGARGNQPQHF.

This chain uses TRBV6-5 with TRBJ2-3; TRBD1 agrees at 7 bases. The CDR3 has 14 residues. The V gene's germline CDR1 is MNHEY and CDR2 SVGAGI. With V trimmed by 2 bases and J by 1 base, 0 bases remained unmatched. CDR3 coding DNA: TGTGCCAGCAGTTACAGGGGGCGCACAGATACGCAGTATTTT. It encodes CASSYRGRTDTQYF.

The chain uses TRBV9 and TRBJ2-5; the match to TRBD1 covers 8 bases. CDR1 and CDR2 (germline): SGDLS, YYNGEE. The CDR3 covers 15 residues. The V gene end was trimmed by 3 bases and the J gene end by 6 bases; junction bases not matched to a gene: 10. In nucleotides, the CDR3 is TGTGCCAGCAGCGCCGGGGGACAGGAGGGAAAGACCCAGTACTTC. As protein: CASSAGGQEGKTQYF.

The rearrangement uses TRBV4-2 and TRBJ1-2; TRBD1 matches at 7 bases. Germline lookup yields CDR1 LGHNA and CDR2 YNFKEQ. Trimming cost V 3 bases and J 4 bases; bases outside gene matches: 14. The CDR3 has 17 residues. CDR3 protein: CASSQASGTALSYGYTF. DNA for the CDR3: TGTGCCAGCAGCCAGGCTTCCGGGACAGCCCTCTCCTATGGCTACACCTTC.

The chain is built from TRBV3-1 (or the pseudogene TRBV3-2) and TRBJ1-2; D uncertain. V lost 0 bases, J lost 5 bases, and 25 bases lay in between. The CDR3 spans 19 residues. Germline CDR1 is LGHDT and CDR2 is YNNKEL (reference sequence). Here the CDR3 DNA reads TGTGCCAGCAGCCAAGAGGTACTAGGCCCTGAAACACCCCTATATGGCTACACCTTC. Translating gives CASSQEVLGPETPLYGYTF.

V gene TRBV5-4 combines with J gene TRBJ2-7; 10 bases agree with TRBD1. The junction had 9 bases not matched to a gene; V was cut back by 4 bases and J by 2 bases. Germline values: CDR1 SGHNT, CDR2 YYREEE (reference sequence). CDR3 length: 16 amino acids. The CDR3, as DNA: TGTGCCAGCAGCCGAGCCGGGACAGGGGTTACCTACGAGCAGTACTTC. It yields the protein CASSRAGTGVTYEQYF.

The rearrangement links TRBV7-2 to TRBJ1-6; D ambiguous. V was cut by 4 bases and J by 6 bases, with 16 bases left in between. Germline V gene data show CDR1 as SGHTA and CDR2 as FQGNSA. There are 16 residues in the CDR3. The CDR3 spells CASSSQWQAANSPLHF. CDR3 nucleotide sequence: TGTGCCAGCAGCTCACAATGGCAGGCCGCTAATTCACCCCTCCACTTT.

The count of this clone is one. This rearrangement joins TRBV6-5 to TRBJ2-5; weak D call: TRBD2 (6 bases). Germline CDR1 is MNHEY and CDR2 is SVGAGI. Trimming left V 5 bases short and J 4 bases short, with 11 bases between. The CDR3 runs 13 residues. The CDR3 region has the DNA TGTGCCAGCAGTATTGGGGGGACAGAGACCCAGTACTTC. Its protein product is CASSIGGTETQYF.

The CDR3 DNA follows: TGTGCCAGTAGTATAGCCGCTAGCGGGGGGGCGGAGACCCAGTACTTC. Its translation: CASSIAASGGAETQYF. The chain employs TRBV19 and TRBJ2-5; TRBD2 agrees at 12 bases. CDR1 and CDR2 from the germline V gene are LNHDA and SQIVND (reference sequence). The CDR3 sequence is 16 residues long. V shed 1 base, J shed 5 bases, and the junction held 5 bases outside the gene matches.

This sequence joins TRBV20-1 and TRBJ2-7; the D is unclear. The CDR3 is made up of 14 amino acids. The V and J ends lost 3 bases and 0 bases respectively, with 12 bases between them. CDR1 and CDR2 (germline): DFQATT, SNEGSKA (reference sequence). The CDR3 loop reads CSASGSFSSYEQYF. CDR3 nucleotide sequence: TGCAGTGCTAGTGGCTCTTTTAGCTCCTACGAGCAGTACTTC.

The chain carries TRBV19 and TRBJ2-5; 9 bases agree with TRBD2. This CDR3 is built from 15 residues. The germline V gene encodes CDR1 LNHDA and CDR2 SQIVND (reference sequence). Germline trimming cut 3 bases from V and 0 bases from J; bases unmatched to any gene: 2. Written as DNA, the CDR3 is TGTGCCAGTAGTATCCAGCGGGGGGACCAAGAGACCCAGTACTTC. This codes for CASSIQRGDQETQYF.

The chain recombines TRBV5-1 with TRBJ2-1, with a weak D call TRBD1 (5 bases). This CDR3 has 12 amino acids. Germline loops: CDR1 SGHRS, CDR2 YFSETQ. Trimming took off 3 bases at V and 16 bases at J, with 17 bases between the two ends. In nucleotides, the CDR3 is TGCGCCAGCAGCTCTGGGGCAATGGGCAGATTCTTC. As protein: CASSSGAMGRFF.

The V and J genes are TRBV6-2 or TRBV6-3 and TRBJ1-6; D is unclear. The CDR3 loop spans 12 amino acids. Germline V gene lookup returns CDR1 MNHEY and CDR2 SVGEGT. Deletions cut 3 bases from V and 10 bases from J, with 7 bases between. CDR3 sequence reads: CASSYVGSPLHF. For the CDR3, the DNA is TGTGCCAGCAGTTATGTGGGGTCACCCCTCCACTTT.

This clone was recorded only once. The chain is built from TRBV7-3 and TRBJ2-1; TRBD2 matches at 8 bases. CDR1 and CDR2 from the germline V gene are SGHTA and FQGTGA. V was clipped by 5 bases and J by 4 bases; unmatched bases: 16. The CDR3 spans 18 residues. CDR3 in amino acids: CASSNQRWRGDTYNEQFF. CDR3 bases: TGTGCCAGCAGCAACCAAAGATGGCGGGGGGACACATACAATGAGCAGTTCTTC.

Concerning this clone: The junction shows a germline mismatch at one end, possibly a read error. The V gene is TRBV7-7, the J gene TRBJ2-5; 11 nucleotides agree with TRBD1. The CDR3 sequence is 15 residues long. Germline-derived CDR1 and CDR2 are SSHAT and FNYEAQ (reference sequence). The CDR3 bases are TGTGCTAGCAGTCATCCGGACAGGGGGCGAGAGACCCAGTACTTC. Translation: CASSHPDRGRETQYF.

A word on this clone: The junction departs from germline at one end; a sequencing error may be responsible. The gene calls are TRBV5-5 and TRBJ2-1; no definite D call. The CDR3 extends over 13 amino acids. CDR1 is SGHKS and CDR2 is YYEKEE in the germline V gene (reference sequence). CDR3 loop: CASSFSGYTEQFF. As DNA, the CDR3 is TGTGCCAGCAGCTTCTCCGGCTACACTGAGCAGTTCTTC.

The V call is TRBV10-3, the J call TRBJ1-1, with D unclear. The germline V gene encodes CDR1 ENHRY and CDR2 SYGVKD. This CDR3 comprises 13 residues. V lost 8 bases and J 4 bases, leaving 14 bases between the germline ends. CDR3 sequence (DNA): TGTGCCATCGGGGTATTCCTCGGCACTGAAGCTTTCTTT. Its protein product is CAIGVFLGTEAFF.